Presented here are 2 T cell receptor beta chains from one specimen sequenced in a study of T cells in Graves' hyperthyroidism and ophthalmopathy. TCR beta CDR3 region amplification was performed from RNA transcripts. The study used the HTBI primer set for a first-round RT-PCR of the TCR CDR3. From the multiplex PCR reads, TCRdb called clonotypes with MiXCR, one entry per CDR3 protein. The data hold roughly 700,000 distinct CDR3 sequences, with 15% to 20% observed a single time. The sequenced sample consisted of blood. The receptors shown here come from a man aged 50 to 60 with Graves' hyperthyroidism.

The J gene is TRBJ1-2, the V gene TRBV20-1, with 9 bases lining up with TRBD1. Losses at the gene ends were 3 bases for V and 7 bases for J; bases not matched to a gene: 9. There are 14 residues in the CDR3. Germline assignment: CDR1 DFQATT and CDR2 SNEGSKA (reference sequence). CDR3 residues: CSARPTGGIGGYTF. The DNA for the CDR3 is TGCAGTGCTAGGCCGACAGGGGGTATAGGTGGCTACACCTTC.

The V call is TRBV18, the J call TRBJ1-2; a weak D match, TRBD1 (5 bases). This CDR3 spans 15 amino acids. Germline-derived CDR1 and CDR2 are KGHSH and LQKENI. V lost 3 bases to trimming and J lost 8 bases, with 19 bases between them. The CDR3: CASSPALGPPGGYTF. CDR3 DNA: TGTGCCAGCTCACCTGCCCTGGGACCACCTGGCGGCTACACCTTC. Filled out from reference TRBV18 and TRBJ1-2, the complete variable domain reads NAGVMQNPRHLVRRRGQEARLRCSPMKGHSHVYWYRQLPEEGLKFMVYLQKENIIDESGMPKERFSAEFPKEGPSILRIQQVVRGDSAAYFCASSPALGPPGGYTFGSGTRLTVV.